One and the same sample provided the 18 T cell receptor beta chains below, sequenced in a study of T cells in Graves' hyperthyroidism and ophthalmopathy. It was RNA transcripts that yielded the amplified TCR beta CDR3 regions. Using the HTBI primer set, a first-round RT-PCR was run on the TCR CDR3. One entry per CDR3 protein results from TCRdb running MiXCR on the multiplex PCR reads. The table shows approximately 400,000 distinct CDR3 sequences, with around a sixth occurring only once. Input material: blood. All receptors come from a young woman with Graves' hyperthyroidism.

This clonotype was observed many times. One end of the junction is discordant with germline, which a read error may explain. The J gene is TRBJ1-1, the V gene TRBV4-1; D gene unclear. Germline CDR1 reads MGHRA; CDR2 reads YSYEKL. This CDR3 comprises 13 residues. The CDR3, as DNA: TGCGCCAGCAGCCAAGTCGCGGCCGATATTGTCCTCTTT. Encoded protein: CASSQVAADIVLF.

The V gene is TRBV12-3 or TRBV12-4, the J gene TRBJ1-1, with 8 bases lining up with TRBD1. The ends lost 5 bases at V and 7 bases at J; junction bases unmatched: 9. The CDR3 contains 14 residues. CDR3 in DNA: TGTGCCAGCAGTACGACCAGGGGGCGCAGTGAAGCTTTCTTT. This codes for CASSTTRGRSEAFF.

The chain carries TRBV5-4 and TRBJ2-5; a weak D match, TRBD2 (5 bases). V gave up 2 bases and J gave up 5 bases, with 19 bases separating them. CDR3 length: 16 residues. In germline, CDR1 is SGHNT, CDR2 YYREEE (reference sequence). The CDR3 spells CASSLGDSVMSETQYF. Here the CDR3 DNA reads TGTGCCAGCAGCTTAGGCGATAGCGTGATGAGTGAGACCCAGTACTTC.

In this sample, this clonotype turned up many times. CDR3 nucleotide sequence: TGTGCCAGCAGTTTAAGTCCCCGGACAGGGGAAGAAAAACTGTTTTTT. This sequence encodes CASSLSPRTGEEKLFF. The chain is built from TRBV6-1 and TRBJ1-4; 9 nucleotides line up with TRBD1. In germline, CDR1 is MNHNS, CDR2 SASEGT. The ends lost 5 bases at V and 8 bases at J; junction bases unmatched: 12. CDR3 length: 16 amino acids.

The chain joins TRBV18 to TRBJ2-1, with 7 bases aligning to TRBD1. The V segment lost 5 bases and the J segment 6 bases; nucleotides outside the gene matches: 10. Germline V lookup: CDR1 KGHSH, CDR2 LQKENI. The CDR3 is 15 residues long. The CDR3 is CASSVSTGLFNEQFF. For the CDR3, the DNA is TGTGCCAGCTCAGTTTCGACAGGGCTATTCAATGAGCAGTTCTTC. Variable domain in full (rest from reference TRBV18 and TRBJ2-1): NAGVMQNPRHLVRRRGQEARLRCSPMKGHSHVYWYRQLPEEGLKFMVYLQKENIIDESGMPKERFSAEFPKEGPSILRIQQVVRGDSAAYFCASSVSTGLFNEQFFGPGTRLTVL.

For this clonotype: This may be a read error, as it is one base from a much larger clone. The rearrangement uses TRBV9 and TRBJ2-5, with 13 bases identical to TRBD2. The CDR3 covers 15 residues. V shed 4 bases, J shed 7 bases, and the junction held 7 bases outside the gene matches. Germline-derived CDR1 and CDR2 are SGDLS and YYNGEE. CDR3 nucleotides: TGTGCCAGCAGCCTGACTAGCGGGGGGCCGGGGACCCAGTACTTC. It translates to CASSLTSGGPGTQYF.

Ten or more counts support this clonotype. The gene calls are TRBV3-1 and TRBJ1-3; 7 bases are a match to TRBD1. CDR1 and CDR2 (germline): LGHDT, YNNKEL (reference sequence). V was pared by 4 bases and J by 4 bases, with 4 bases of the junction left unmatched. The CDR3 loop spans 14 amino acids. CDR3 nucleotides: TGTGCCAGCAGCCGATTGGACAGGGGAAACACCATATATTTT. Amino acids: CASSRLDRGNTIYF.

This clonotype was seen only a few times. The chain combines TRBV9 with TRBJ2-5; D not resolved. V was cut by 3 bases and J by 2 bases, with 11 bases left in between. Germline V lookup: CDR1 SGDLS, CDR2 YYNGEE. The CDR3 has 14 residues. The CDR3 sequence is CASSAYEEQETQYF. DNA for the CDR3: TGTGCCAGCAGCGCCTACGAGGAGCAAGAGACCCAGTACTTC. Drawing the rest from reference TRBV9 and TRBJ2-5, the complete variable domain is DSGVTQTPKHLITATGQRVTLRCSPRSGDLSVYWYQQSLDQGLQFLIQYYNGEERAKGNILERFSAQQFPDLHSELNLSSLELGDSALYFCASSAYEEQETQYFGPGTRLLVL.

This clonotype came up many times. This sequence joins TRBV27 and TRBJ1-1; unclear D gene. V lost 3 bases to trimming and J lost 2 bases, with 7 bases between them. The CDR3 is 13 residues long. Germline-derived CDR1 and CDR2 are MNHEY and SMNVEV (reference sequence). DNA of the CDR3: TGTGCCAGCAGTTTGTGGCATAACACTGAAGCTTTCTTT. It translates to CASSLWHNTEAFF.

This clonotype was seen many times. The chain couples TRBV5-1 to TRBJ2-1, with TRBD2 as a possible D gene (6 bases). Per germline, CDR1 SGHRS and CDR2 YFSETQ. This CDR3 has 15 amino acids. V was cut by 0 bases and J by 8 bases, with 15 bases left in between. The CDR3 DNA reads as TGCGCCAGCAGCTTGGAGTCGGCGGGGTTCGATGAGCAGTTCTTC. It encodes CASSLESAGFDEQFF.

This clonotype was counted many times. V and J are TRBV5-1 and TRBJ2-7; D gene uncertain. Germline CDR1 reads SGHRS; CDR2 reads YFSETQ. CDR3 size: 14 residues. V gave up 1 base and J gave up 1 base, with 9 bases separating them. The CDR3 DNA is TGCGCCAGCAGCTTGAGCGACGGTTCCTACGAGCAGTACTTC. Encoded protein: CASSLSDGSYEQYF. Full variable domain (outside the CDR3, taken from reference TRBV5-1 and TRBJ2-7): KAGVTQTPRYLIKTRGQQVTLSCSPISGHRSVSWYQQTPGQGLQFLFEYFSETQRNKGNFPGRFSGRQFSNSRSEMNVSTLELGDSALYLCASSLSDGSYEQYFGPGTRLTVT.

This chain uses TRBV29-1 with TRBJ2-1; 9 positions match TRBD2. The trim removed 8 bases at V and 7 bases at J, leaving 15 bases unmatched. CDR1 and CDR2 from the germline V gene are SQVTM and ANQGSEA. The CDR3 covers 15 residues. For the CDR3, the DNA is TGCAGCCACGCGGGAGGGGCGGGAGGTGGGAATGAGCAGTTCTTC. Its protein is CSHAGGAGGGNEQFF.

The chain employs TRBV9 and TRBJ2-3; TRBD2 might be the D (6 bases). CDR3 length equals 16 residues. Trimming pared 3 bases from V and 0 bases from J, leaving 14 bases between. CDR1 is SGDLS and CDR2 is YYNGEE in the germline V gene. CDR3 protein: CASSGRGRMSTDTQYF. CDR3 nucleotides: TGTGCCAGCAGCGGACGGGGGAGAATGAGCACAGATACGCAGTATTTT.

This clonotype was seen at least ten times. The chain is built from TRBV28 and TRBJ1-1, with D perhaps TRBD1 (6 bases). The CDR3 has 14 amino acids. Germline assignment: CDR1 MDHEN and CDR2 SYDVKM. Trimming removed 3 bases at V and 5 bases at J, with 13 bases between. CDR3 in amino acids: CASSFGGPRTEAFF. DNA for the CDR3: TGTGCCAGCAGTTTTGGGGGCCCCCGAACTGAAGCTTTCTTT.

This clonotype was seen at least ten times. The J gene is TRBJ2-1, the V gene TRBV11-2; the D gene is possibly TRBD2 (6 bases). With 5 bases removed from V and 4 bases from J, the gap between germline ends came to 15 bases. Germline V gene data show CDR1 as SGHAT and CDR2 as FQNNGV. CDR3 length equals 15 residues. CDR3 residues: CASSLGGTHYNEQFF. For the CDR3, the DNA is TGTGCCAGCAGCCTGGGCGGGACTCATTACAATGAGCAGTTCTTC.

A word on this clonotype: At one end the junction does not follow the germline gene, possibly because of a read error. The CDR3 loop is CTSSRGMADTQYF. The CDR3 bases are TGCACCAGCAGCCGGGGGATGGCAGATACGCAGTATTTT. The chain links TRBV4-1 to TRBJ2-3; TRBD2 might be the D (6 bases). The CDR3 covers 13 residues. Germline V gene lookup returns CDR1 MGHRA and CDR2 YSYEKL.

This clonotype came up many times. This chain links TRBV18 with TRBJ1-4, with D possibly TRBD1 on 5 matching bases. Trimming shortened V by 6 bases and J by 3 bases, and 11 bases separated the two germline ends. This CDR3 spans 14 amino acids. CDR1 is KGHSH and CDR2 is LQKENI in the germline V gene. CDR3 coding DNA: TGTGCCAGCTCCCTACGAGGGGCTAATGAAAAACTGTTTTTT. Its protein is CASSLRGANEKLFF.

This clonotype was picked up many times. The V and J genes are TRBV7-3 and TRBJ2-3; 8 nucleotides agree with TRBD2. V was clipped by 0 bases and J by 3 bases; unmatched bases: 2. Germline CDR1 SGHTA, CDR2 FQGTGA. This CDR3 region has 15 residues. CDR3 sequence reads: CASSLTGGRTDTQYF. The CDR3 coding sequence is TGTGCCAGCAGCTTAACTGGCGGGAGGACAGATACGCAGTATTTT.